Below are 5 T cell receptor beta chains sequenced from a single sample in a study of blood T cells in healthy people across ages. Alongside a J-beta primer mix, a sample-barcoded 5' primer served in a second PCR lasting roughly 6 to 11 cycles. TCRdb reanalysed the 5' RACE reads using MiXCR and keeps one entry per CDR3 protein. The sample shows about 780,000 distinct CDR3 sequences, under 30% of them seen only once. These data are also associated with another study on T cells of mothers and their children.

The specimen was blood. The origin of the receptors is a boy aged 5-17 years in good health.

The genes are TRBV30 and TRBJ1-2; D remains ambiguous. The CDR3 is 14 residues long. The V and J ends lost 3 bases and 7 bases respectively, with 18 bases between them. The V gene's germline CDR1 is GTSNPN and CDR2 SVGIG (reference sequence). CDR3 bases: TGTGCCTGGAGCCCCCGGGCCGTCCGGGGTGGCTACACCTTC. It encodes CAWSPRAVRGGYTF.

The V gene is TRBV12-3 or TRBV12-4, the J gene TRBJ1-1, with no clear D. This CDR3 is built from 14 residues. Trimming removed 7 bases at V and 4 bases at J, with 16 bases between. The CDR3 spells CASTRGQWSTEAFF. DNA for the CDR3: TGTGCCAGCACCCGGGGTCAGTGGAGCACTGAAGCTTTCTTT.

The rearrangement uses TRBV7-6 and TRBJ2-5; 12 bases fit TRBD2. CDR1 and CDR2 from the germline V gene are SGHVS and FNYEAQ. J was trimmed by 0 bases and V by 5 bases; bases with no gene match: 4. The CDR3 has 16 amino acids. This CDR3 reads CASSRTSGAYQETQYF. CDR3 coding DNA: TGTGCCAGCAGCCGGACTAGCGGGGCCTACCAAGAGACCCAGTACTTC.

J is TRBJ2-3 and V is TRBV6-4; D tentatively fits TRBD1 or TRBD2 (6 bases each). Germline V gives CDR1 MRHNA, CDR2 SNTAGT. The CDR3 covers 16 residues. Deletions cut 6 bases from V and 7 bases from J, with 23 bases between. The CDR3: CASSPEGGSASNTQYF. The CDR3 DNA reads as TGTGCCAGCAGCCCCGAGGGGGGTAGCGCGTCGAATACGCAGTATTTT.

The rearrangement links TRBV29-1 to TRBJ2-3, with D possibly called TRBD1 or TRBD2 (6 bases each). Germline V CDR1 and CDR2: SQVTM, ANQGSEA. V lost 7 bases to trimming and J lost 0 bases, with 8 bases between them. This CDR3 region has 12 residues. Written as DNA, the CDR3 is TGCAGCGCGGGGGCTAGCACAGATACGCAGTATTTT. It codes for CSAGASTDTQYF.